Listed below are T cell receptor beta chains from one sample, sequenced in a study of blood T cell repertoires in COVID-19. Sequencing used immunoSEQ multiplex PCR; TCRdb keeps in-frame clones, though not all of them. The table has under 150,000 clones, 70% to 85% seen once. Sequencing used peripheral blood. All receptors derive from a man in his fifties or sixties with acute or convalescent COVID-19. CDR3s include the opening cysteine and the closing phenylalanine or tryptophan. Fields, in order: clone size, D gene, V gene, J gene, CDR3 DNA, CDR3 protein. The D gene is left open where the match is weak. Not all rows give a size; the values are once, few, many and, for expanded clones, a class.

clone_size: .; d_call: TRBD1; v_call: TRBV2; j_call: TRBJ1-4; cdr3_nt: TGTGCCAGCAGGATACAGGGGGTAAATGAAAAACTGTTTTTT; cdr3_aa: CASRIQGVNEKLFF
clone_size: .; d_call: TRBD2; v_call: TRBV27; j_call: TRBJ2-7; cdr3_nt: TGTGCCAGCAGTACTCGGACTAGCGGGAACTACGAGCAGTACTTC; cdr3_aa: CASSTRTSGNYEQYF
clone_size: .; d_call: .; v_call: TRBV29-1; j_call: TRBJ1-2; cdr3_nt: TGCAGCGTTGAGAAGGGAGGGTATGGCTACACCTTC; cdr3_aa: CSVEKGGYGYTF
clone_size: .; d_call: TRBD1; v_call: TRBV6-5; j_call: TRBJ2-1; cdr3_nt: TGTGCCAGCAGCCTACGACAGGGGGCGTTCAATGAGCAGTTCTTC; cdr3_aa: CASSLRQGAFNEQFF
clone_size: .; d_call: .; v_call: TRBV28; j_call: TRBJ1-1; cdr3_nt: TGTGCCAGCAGTTTCGAGGGTTCGAACACTGAAGCTTTCTTT; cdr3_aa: CASSFEGSNTEAFF
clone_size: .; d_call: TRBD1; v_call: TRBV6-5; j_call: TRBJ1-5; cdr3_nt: TGTGCCAGCGGAGACAGGGTAGGTCAGCCCCAGCATTTT; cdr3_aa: CASGDRVGQPQHF
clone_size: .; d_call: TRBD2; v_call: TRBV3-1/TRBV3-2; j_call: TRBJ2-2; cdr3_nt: TGTGCCAGCAGCCAGGGACTAGCGGTCACCGGGGAGCTGTTTTTT; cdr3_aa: CASSQGLAVTGELFF
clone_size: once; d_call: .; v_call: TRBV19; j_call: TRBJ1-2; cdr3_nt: TGTGCCAGTAGTAACCTCCGGGGAAGGGTTTATTCTTATGGCTACACCTTC; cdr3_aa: CASSNLRGRVYSYGYTF
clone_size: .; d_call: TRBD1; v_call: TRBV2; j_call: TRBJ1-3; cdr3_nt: TGTGCCAGCAGAGTCGGGGACAGGGAGTATTTT; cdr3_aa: CASRVGDREYF
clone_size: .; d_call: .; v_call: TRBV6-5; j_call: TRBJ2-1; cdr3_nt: TGTGCCAGCAGCGGGACATTTTATGAGCAGTTCTTC; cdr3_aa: CASSGTFYEQFF
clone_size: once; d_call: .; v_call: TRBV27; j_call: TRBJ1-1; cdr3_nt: TGTGCCAGCAGGCTTCGCGGAGGAGAAGCTTTCTTT; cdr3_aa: CASRLRGGEAFF
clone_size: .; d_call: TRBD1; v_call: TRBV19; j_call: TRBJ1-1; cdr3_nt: TGTGCCAGTAGTCCCGGACAGGGGGCTTGGACTGAAGCTTTCTTT; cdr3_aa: CASSPGQGAWTEAFF
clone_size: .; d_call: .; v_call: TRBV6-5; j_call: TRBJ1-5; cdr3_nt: TGTGCCAGCAGCAACCGGGACAACAATCAGCCCCAGCATTTT; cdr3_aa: CASSNRDNNQPQHF
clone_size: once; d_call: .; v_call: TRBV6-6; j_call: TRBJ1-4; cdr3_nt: TGTGCCAGCAACGAGGCTATGTCTAATGAAAAACTGTTTTTT; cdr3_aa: CASNEAMSNEKLFF
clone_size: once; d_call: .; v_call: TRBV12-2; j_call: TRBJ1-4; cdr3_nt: TGTGCAAGTCGCTTTAGCCTTATACAGGGCCGAACTGAAAAACTGTTTTTT; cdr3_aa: CASRFSLIQGRTEKLFF
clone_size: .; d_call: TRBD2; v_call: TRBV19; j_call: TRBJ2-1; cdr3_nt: TGTGCCAGTAGTATTTTCTGGCGGGAGGGCCGCAATGAGCAGTTCTTC; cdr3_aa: CASSIFWREGRNEQFF
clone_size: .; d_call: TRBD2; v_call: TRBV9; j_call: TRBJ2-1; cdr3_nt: TGTGCCAGCAGCGTAGCAGCAGGGCTAGCGGGAGATCGGTACAATGAGCAGTTCTTC; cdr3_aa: CASSVAAGLAGDRYNEQFF
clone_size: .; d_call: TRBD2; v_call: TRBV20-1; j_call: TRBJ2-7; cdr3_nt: TGCAGTGCTAGTGGGACTAGCGGGAGAATTTCCTACGAGCAGTACTTC; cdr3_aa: CSASGTSGRISYEQYF
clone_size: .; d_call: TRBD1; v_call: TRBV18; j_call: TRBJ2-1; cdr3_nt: TGTGCCAGCTCACCGAGACAGGGGGTGTACAATGAGCAGTTCTTC; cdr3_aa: CASSPRQGVYNEQFF
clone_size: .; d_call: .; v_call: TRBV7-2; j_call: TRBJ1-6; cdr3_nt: TGTGCCAGCAGCTTAGCGAGGGGGAGTCAGACACCCCTCCACTTT; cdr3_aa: CASSLARGSQTPLHF
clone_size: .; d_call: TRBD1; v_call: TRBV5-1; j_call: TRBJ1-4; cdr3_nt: TGCGCCAGCAGCGTGGCTCAACAGGGGACTAATGAAAAACTGTTTTTT; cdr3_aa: CASSVAQQGTNEKLFF
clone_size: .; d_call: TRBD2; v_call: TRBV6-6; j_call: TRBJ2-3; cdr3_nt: TGTGCCAGCAGTTCGGTGGGCGGGAGGGACGCAGATACGCAGTATTTT; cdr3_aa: CASSSVGGRDADTQYF
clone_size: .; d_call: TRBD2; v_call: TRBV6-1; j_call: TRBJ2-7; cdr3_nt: TGTGCCAGCAGTGAACAGGGGCGACTAGCGATCGAGCAGTACTTC; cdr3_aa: CASSEQGRLAIEQYF
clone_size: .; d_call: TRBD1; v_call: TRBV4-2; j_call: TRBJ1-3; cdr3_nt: TGTGCCAGCAGCTACCTACAGGGGGCGCGTGGAAACACCATATATTTT; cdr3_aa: CASSYLQGARGNTIYF
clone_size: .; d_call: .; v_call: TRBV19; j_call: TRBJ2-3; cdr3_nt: TGTGCCAGTAGTATAGCGGGCACAGATACGCAGTATTTT; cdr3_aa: CASSIAGTDTQYF
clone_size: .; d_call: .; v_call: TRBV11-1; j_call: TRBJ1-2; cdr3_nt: TGTGCCAGCAGCCTTACAGGGTACTATGGCTACACCTTC; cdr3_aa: CASSLTGYYGYTF
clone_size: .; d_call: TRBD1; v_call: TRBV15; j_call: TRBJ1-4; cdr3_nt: TGTGCCACCAGCAGCCTTGGACAGGAAGAAAAACTGTTTTTT; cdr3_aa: CATSSLGQEEKLFF
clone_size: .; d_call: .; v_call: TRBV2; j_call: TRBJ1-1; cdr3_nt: TGTGCCAGCATTCCGAGGGGAGGTTTTTCGAACACTGAAGCTTTCTTT; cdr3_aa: CASIPRGGFSNTEAFF
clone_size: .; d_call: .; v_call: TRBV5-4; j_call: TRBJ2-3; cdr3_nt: TGTGCCAGCAGCTCCCCGGACTTGTTGAATACAGATACGCAGTATTTT; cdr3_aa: CASSSPDLLNTDTQYF
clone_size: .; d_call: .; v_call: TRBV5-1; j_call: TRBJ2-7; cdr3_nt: TGCGCCAGCAGCTCCAGGGATTTGGGCGAGCAGTACTTC; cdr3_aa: CASSSRDLGEQYF
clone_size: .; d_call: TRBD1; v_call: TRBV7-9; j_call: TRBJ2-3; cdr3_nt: TGTGCCAGCACCGGGGGACAGGGGGGCACAGATACGCAGTATTTT; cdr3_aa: CASTGGQGGTDTQYF
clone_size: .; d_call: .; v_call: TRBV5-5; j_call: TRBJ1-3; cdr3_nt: TGTGCCAGCAGCCCATGGGTCGCAGGGGCCGCACAACTCTCTGGAAACACCATATATTTT; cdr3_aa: CASSPWVAGAAQLSGNTIYF
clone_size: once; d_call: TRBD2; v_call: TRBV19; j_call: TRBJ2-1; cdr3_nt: TGTGCCAGTAGTCCAGGGACTAGCGTTTCCTACAATGAGCAGTTCTTC; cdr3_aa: CASSPGTSVSYNEQFF
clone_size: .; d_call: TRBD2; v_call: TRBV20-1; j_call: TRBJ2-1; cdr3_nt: TGCAGTGCTAGTAATCCCCTTACTAGCGGACCCTACAATGAGCAGTTCTTC; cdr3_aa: CSASNPLTSGPYNEQFF
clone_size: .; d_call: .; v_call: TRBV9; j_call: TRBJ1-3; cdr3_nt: TGTGCCAGCAGCTCTACCAATGGAAACACCATATATTTT; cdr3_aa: CASSSTNGNTIYF
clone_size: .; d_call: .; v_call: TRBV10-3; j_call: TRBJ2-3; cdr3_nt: TGTGCCGTGCTAGGGGTGGCAGATACGCAGTATTTT; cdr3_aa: CAVLGVADTQYF